This T cell receptor (beta chain) came from a study of metastatic and nonmetastatic thyroid tumors. Overall study: Malignant and benign thyroid patients had repertoires compared in peripheral blood and tumor or nodule tissue.

Sample share makes this clone medium-sized. Its antigen is not known. Study-wide results and limits: Malignant tumors reportedly showed significantly higher TCR beta diversity than benign nodules in both blood and tumor.

As handled by the study authors: CDR3 differences across clinicopathological groups were used to build a distant-metastasis classifier for papillary thyroid cancer. TCRdb redid the clone calls on the PCR reads using MiXCR. The V and J calls were not made by the authors but by TCRdb's processing. The sample includes about 20,000 clones, roughly 29% of them seen just once. This CDR3 spans 15 amino acids. The V gene lost 7 bases and the J gene lost 3 bases, with 16 bases spanning the gap. The germline gives CDR1 MNHNS, CDR2 SASEGT. Thyroid surgery took place with no prior treatment in any patient. Material for sequencing was tumor tissue. The chain has TRBV6-1 and TRBJ1-5; D unresolved. The TCR originated in a male donor with papillary thyroid cancer or a benign thyroid nodule (not recorded which). Some clones in this sample may be carry-over from other donors' samples. The CDR3 sequence is CASTPPVDLNQPQHF. For the CDR3, the DNA is TGTGCCAGCACCCCCCCGGTCGACCTCAATCAGCCCCAGCATTTT.